This T cell receptor (beta chain) was found in a study of cytomegalovirus exposure and HLA in healthy donors. Study-wide results and caveats: Testing in vitro showed a few CMV-associated chains specific for CMV antigens. A classifier reportedly called cytomegalovirus status with high sensitivity and specificity.

TCRdb's copy holds only in-frame clones and misses some; the assay was immunoSEQ multiplex PCR. The data show 120,000 or so clones, approximately 94% seen once. The donors belonged to the roughly 130-subject validation cohort, separate from the approximately 700-subject first cohort. The CDR3 runs 13 residues. The V and J ends lost 0 bases and 7 bases respectively, with 11 bases between them. CDR1 and CDR2 from the germline V gene are SGHRS and YFSETQ. Concerning this clone: Its antigen is undetermined.

The chain joins TRBV5-1 to TRBJ2-7; D unclear. Sequencing was carried out using PBMCs. The clonotype originates from a man aged 18 to 29 in good health and CMV-seronegative. The CDR3 nucleotides are TGCGCCAGCAGCTTGGAATCGATCGGGGAGCAGTACTTC. Translated, it gives CASSLESIGEQYF.